This T cell receptor (beta chain) was recovered during a study of shared clonotypes between healthy human individuals. Looking at the study overall: Donors had three CD4 naive, three CD4 memory, two CD8 naive and one CD8 memory plate apiece.

Naive CD8 cells, CD45RO-negative and positively selected for CCR7, excluded terminally differentiated effector memory CD45RA+ cells. This CDR3 has 12 residues. The V gene end was trimmed by 1 base and the J gene end by 6 bases; junction bases not matched to a gene: 0. Germline V gene data show CDR1 as SEHNR and CDR2 as FQNEAQ (reference sequence). Clones were sequenced by immunoSEQ multiplex PCR, and TCRdb holds only the in-frame ones, with some missing. The table shows 500,000 to 700,000 clones, with 95% occurring only once. The V and J genes are TRBV7-9 and TRBJ2-7; TRBD1 agrees at 7 bases. The sequenced sample was naive CD8+ T cells sorted from blood. This TCR was sampled from a woman in her 30s in good health. The DNA of the CDR3 is TGTGCCAGCAGCTTAGAGGGGGCCGAGCAGTACTTC. Its protein product is CASSLEGAEQYF.